The entry below describes one TCR beta chain. The target antigen is unknown. Germline CDR1 reads MDHEN; CDR2 reads SYDVKM. The CDR3 spans 11 residues. V gave up 6 bases and J gave up 9 bases, with 11 bases separating them. The data originate from a study of T cell responses to AZD1222 COVID-19 vaccine. Study outcomes and limitations: Increased Spike-specific TCR breadth and depth were observed after two AZD1222 doses. Donors were chiefly white British, with a greater number of females, and clonal diversity was perhaps underestimated.

Sequencing was performed with immunoSEQ multiplex PCR; in TCRdb, only in-frame clones are kept and a portion is missing. The sample has some 130,000 clones; 80% to 95% are singletons. This specimen consisted of peripheral blood, obtained 28 days after the second AZD1222 dose. The source of this sequence is an adult who received the AZD1222 COVID-19 vaccine. The rearrangement joins TRBV28 to TRBJ1-2; D is perhaps TRBD1 (6 bases). CDR3: CASRSTGRYTF. The CDR3 DNA sequence: TGTGCCAGCAGATCAACAGGGCGCTACACCTTC.